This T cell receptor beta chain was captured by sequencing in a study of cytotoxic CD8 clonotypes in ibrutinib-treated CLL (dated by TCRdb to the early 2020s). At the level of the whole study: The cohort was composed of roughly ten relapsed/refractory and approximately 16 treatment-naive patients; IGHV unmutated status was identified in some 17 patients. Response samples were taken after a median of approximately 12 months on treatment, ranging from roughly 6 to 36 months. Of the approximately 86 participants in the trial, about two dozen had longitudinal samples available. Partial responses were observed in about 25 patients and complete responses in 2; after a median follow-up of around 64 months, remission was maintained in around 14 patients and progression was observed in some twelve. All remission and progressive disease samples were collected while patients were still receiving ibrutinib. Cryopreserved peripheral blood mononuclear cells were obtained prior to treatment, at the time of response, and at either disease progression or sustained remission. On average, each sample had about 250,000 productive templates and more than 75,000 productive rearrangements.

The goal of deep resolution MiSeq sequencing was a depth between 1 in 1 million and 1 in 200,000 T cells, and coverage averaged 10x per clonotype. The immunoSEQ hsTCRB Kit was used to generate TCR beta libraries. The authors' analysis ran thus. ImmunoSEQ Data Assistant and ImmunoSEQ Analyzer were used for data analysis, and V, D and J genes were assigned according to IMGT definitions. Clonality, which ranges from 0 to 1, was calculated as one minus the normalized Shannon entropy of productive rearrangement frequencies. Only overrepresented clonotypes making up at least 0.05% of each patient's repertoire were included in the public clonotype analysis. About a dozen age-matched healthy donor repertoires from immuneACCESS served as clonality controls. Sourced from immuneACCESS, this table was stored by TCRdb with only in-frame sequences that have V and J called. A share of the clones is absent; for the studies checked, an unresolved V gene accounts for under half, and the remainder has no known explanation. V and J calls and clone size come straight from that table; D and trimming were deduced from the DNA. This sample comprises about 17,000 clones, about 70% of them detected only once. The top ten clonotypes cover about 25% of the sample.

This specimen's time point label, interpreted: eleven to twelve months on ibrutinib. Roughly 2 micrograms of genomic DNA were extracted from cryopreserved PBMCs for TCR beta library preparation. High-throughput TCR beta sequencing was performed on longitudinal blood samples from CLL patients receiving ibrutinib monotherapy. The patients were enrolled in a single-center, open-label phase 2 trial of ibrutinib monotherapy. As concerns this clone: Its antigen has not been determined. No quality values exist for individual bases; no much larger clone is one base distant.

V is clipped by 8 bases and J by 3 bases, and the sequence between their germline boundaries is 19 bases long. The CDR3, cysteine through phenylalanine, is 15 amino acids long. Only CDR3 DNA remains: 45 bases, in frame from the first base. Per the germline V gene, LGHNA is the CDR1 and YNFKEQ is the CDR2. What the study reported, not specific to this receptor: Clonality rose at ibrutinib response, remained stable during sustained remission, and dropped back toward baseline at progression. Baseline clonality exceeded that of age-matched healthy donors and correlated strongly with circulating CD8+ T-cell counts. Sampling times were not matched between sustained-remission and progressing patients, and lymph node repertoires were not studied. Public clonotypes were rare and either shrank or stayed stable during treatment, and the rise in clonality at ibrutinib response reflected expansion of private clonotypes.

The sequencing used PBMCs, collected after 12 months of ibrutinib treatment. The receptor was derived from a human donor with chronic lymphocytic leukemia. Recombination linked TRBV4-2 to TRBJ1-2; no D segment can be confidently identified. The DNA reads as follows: TGTGCCAGCCGATCAGGAACGATCCGAGACTATGGCTACACCTTC. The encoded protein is CASRSGTIRDYGYTF.